This is a list of T cell receptor beta chains from one sample in a study of blood T cell repertoires in COVID-19. This table comes from immunoSEQ multiplex PCR, and its TCRdb copy is limited to in-frame clones, with some not included. The table includes under 200,000 clones, about 85% detected once. The sample consisted of peripheral blood. The receptors here all came from a woman older than 75 with acute or convalescent COVID-19. CDR3s include the opening cysteine and the closing phenylalanine or tryptophan. A D gene is named only where the DNA matches it firmly. A row's size may be missing; if present it is once, few, many or a size class.

J: TRBJ1-2
size: few
D: NA
V: TRBV3-1/TRBV3-2
DNA: TGTGCCAGCAGCCACGGACAGTCCTATGGCTACACCTTC
CDR3: CASSHGQSYGYTF

J: TRBJ2-2
size: NA
D: NA
V: TRBV19
DNA: TGTGCCAGTAGTATGGGCAGGGTCACCGGGGAGCTGTTTTTT
CDR3: CASSMGRVTGELFF

J: TRBJ1-6
size: NA
D: NA
V: TRBV25-1
DNA: TGTGCCAGCAGCCCCTCATTCACGGGTTCACCCCTCCACTTT
CDR3: CASSPSFTGSPLHF

J: TRBJ2-3
size: NA
D: NA
V: TRBV9
DNA: TGTGCCAGCAGCGCCCTACAGGGTTCCACAGATACGCAGTATTTT
CDR3: CASSALQGSTDTQYF

J: TRBJ1-2
size: NA
D: NA
V: TRBV21-1
DNA: TGTGCCAGCAGCTTGAGAGGGGCAGGGGAGGGCTATGGCTACACCTTC
CDR3: CASSLRGAGEGYGYTF

J: TRBJ2-7
size: NA
D: TRBD1
V: TRBV7-9
DNA: TGTGCCAGCTGCTCGGGACAGGGAGAATACGAGCAGTACTTC
CDR3: CASCSGQGEYEQYF

J: TRBJ1-2
size: few
D: NA
V: TRBV29-1
DNA: TGCAGCGTTGAGGGCAACTATGGCTACACCTTC
CDR3: CSVEGNYGYTF

J: TRBJ2-5
size: NA
D: NA
V: TRBV7-8
DNA: TGTGCCAGCAGCCCCGTGCAGGGGCTAGGGAGAGAGACCCAGTACTTC
CDR3: CASSPVQGLGRETQYF

J: TRBJ1-2
size: NA
D: NA
V: TRBV12-3/TRBV12-4
DNA: TGTGCCAGCAGCTTGGGACTCTATGGCTACACCTTC
CDR3: CASSLGLYGYTF

J: TRBJ1-2
size: NA
D: TRBD1
V: TRBV6-6
DNA: TGTGCCAGCAGTTACCCAGGGGGATATGGCTACACCTTC
CDR3: CASSYPGGYGYTF

J: TRBJ2-5
size: NA
D: TRBD1
V: TRBV7-2
DNA: TGTGCCAGCAGCTCGCGGCCAGGGGGCGAGACCCAGTACTTC
CDR3: CASSSRPGGETQYF

J: TRBJ2-1
size: NA
D: TRBD2
V: TRBV19
DNA: TGTGCCAGTAGACCTAGCGGGGAGGGGAATGAGCAGTTCTTC
CDR3: CASRPSGEGNEQFF

J: TRBJ1-2
size: NA
D: TRBD1
V: TRBV11-1
DNA: TGTGCCAGCAGCCGGGACAGGAACTATGGCTACACCTTC
CDR3: CASSRDRNYGYTF

J: TRBJ2-3
size: NA
D: TRBD2
V: TRBV7-8
DNA: TGTGCCAGCAGCTTCGACAGCGGGGTGTCGTTAGGCACAGATACGCAGTATTTT
CDR3: CASSFDSGVSLGTDTQYF

J: TRBJ1-3
size: NA
D: NA
V: TRBV30
DNA: TGTGCCTGGGATAGATCCTCTGGAAACACCATATATTTT
CDR3: CAWDRSSGNTIYF

J: TRBJ1-5
size: NA
D: NA
V: TRBV2
DNA: TGTGCCAGCAGTGGGGCAGGGCTGGGCAATCAGCCCCAGCATTTT
CDR3: CASSGAGLGNQPQHF

J: TRBJ2-5
size: NA
D: NA
V: TRBV5-1
DNA: TGCGCCAGCGGTGGCACACAGGGTGAGGGAGAGACCCAGTACTTC
CDR3: CASGGTQGEGETQYF

J: TRBJ1-4
size: once
D: TRBD1
V: TRBV19
DNA: TGTGCCAGTAGCCGGGACAGGAAAGGGGAACTGTTTTTT
CDR3: CASSRDRKGELFF

J: TRBJ2-2
size: NA
D: NA
V: TRBV18
DNA: TGTGCCAGCTCACCACAGGGGCGCCATCCCGGGGAGCTGTTTTTT
CDR3: CASSPQGRHPGELFF

J: TRBJ1-2
size: NA
D: TRBD1
V: TRBV7-2
DNA: TGTGCCAGCAGCTTAAACAGGGGGGACTATGGCTACACCTTC
CDR3: CASSLNRGDYGYTF